This is a list of T cell receptor beta chains from one sample in a study of beta chain features in type 1 diabetes. Method: immunoSEQ multiplex PCR; TCRdb's copy keeps in-frame clones and lacks some. The sample has 110,000 to 150,000 clones, roughly 10% seen once. The specimen was central memory CD4+ T cells from blood. The receptors shown here come from a woman aged 40-49 years in good health. Each CDR3 is given with its conserved first and last residue. Each record gives: J gene, D gene, clone size, V gene, CDR3 protein, CDR3 DNA. The D gene is left open where the match is weak. A clone size is listed for some rows: how often the clone was seen (once, few, many), or a class if it is expanded.

TRBJ2-7 | . | . | TRBV5-4 | CASRSFGAHEQYF | TGTGCCAGCAGGTCTTTTGGGGCCCACGAGCAGTACTTC
TRBJ1-4 | . | few | TRBV29-1 | CSVAGRVNEKLFF | TGCAGCGTTGCGGGGAGGGTTAATGAAAAACTGTTTTTT
TRBJ2-3 | TRBD2 | . | TRBV6-5 | CASSPGLVRTDTQYF | TGTGCCAGCAGTCCTGGACTAGTCCGCACAGATACGCAGTATTTT
TRBJ2-7 | TRBD1 | . | TRBV28 | CASSLSGTGKNEQYF | TGTGCCAGCAGTTTAAGCGGGACAGGGAAGAACGAGCAGTACTTC
TRBJ2-1 | TRBD2 | . | TRBV6-6 | CASRSSGGVGEQFF | TGTGCCAGCAGGTCTAGCGGGGGGGTCGGTGAGCAGTTCTTC
TRBJ2-4 | TRBD1 | . | TRBV19 | CASTGQGRNIQYF | TGTGCCAGTACGGGACAGGGGAGAAACATTCAGTACTTC
TRBJ1-6 | TRBD1 | . | TRBV9 | CASSPIQGQSPLHF | TGTGCCAGCAGCCCCATACAGGGACAGTCACCCCTCCACTTT
TRBJ1-6 | TRBD1 | . | TRBV6-4 | CASRGTVHSPLHF | TGTGCCAGCAGAGGGACAGTTCATTCACCCCTCCACTTT
TRBJ1-5 | . | . | TRBV27 | CASPYGGGQPQHF | TGTGCCAGCCCCTACGGAGGAGGTCAGCCCCAGCATTTT
TRBJ2-4 | TRBD2 | few | TRBV27 | CASSPGGAGLNIQYF | TGTGCCAGCAGCCCCGGGGGAGCGGGGCTGAACATTCAGTACTTC
TRBJ2-7 | TRBD2 | few | TRBV18 | CASSPWRGSGASYEQYF | TGTGCCAGCTCACCATGGCGGGGGAGCGGGGCCTCCTACGAGCAGTACTTC